This TCR beta chain was retrieved from a study of blood T cell repertoires in COVID-19. In the study overall: The analysed material was cDNA or gDNA that came from T cells, B-cell-depleted T cells, or PBMCs.

The J segment lost 7 bases and the V segment lost 4 bases, leaving 8 bases of the junction unmatched. CDR3 size: 15 residues. Germline CDR1 SNHLY, CDR2 FYNNEI. Assay: immunoSEQ multiplex PCR; the TCRdb copy retains only in-frame clones and omits some. The table lists more than 85,000 clones, about 91% of them singletons. Seattle patient enrollment occurred during active infection, with longitudinal follow-up thereafter. Material for sequencing was peripheral blood. This clonotype originated in a man in his forties or fifties with COVID-19, enrolled during active disease. The chain joins TRBV2 to TRBJ2-1, with 9 bases lining up with TRBD2. CDR3 DNA sequence: TGTGCCAGCAGTGGCCAGCGGGGGGCCACAAATGAGCAGTTCTTC. Residues: CASSGQRGATNEQFF.